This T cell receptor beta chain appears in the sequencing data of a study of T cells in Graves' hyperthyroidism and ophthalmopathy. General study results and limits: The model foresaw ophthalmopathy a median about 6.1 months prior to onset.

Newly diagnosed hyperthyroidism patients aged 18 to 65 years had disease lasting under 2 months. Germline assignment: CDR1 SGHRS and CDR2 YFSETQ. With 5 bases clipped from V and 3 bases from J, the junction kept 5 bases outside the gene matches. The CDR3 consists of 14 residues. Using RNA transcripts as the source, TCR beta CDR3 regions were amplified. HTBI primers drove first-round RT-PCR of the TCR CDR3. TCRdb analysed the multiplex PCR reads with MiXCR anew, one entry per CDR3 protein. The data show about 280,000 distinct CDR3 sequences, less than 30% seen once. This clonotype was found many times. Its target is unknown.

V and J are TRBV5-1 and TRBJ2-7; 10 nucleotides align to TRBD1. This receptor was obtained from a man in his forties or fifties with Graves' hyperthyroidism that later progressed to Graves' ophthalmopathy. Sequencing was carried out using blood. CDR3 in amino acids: CASSSGQGGYEQYF. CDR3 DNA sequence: TGCGCCAGCAGTTCTGGACAGGGGGGCTACGAGCAGTACTTC.